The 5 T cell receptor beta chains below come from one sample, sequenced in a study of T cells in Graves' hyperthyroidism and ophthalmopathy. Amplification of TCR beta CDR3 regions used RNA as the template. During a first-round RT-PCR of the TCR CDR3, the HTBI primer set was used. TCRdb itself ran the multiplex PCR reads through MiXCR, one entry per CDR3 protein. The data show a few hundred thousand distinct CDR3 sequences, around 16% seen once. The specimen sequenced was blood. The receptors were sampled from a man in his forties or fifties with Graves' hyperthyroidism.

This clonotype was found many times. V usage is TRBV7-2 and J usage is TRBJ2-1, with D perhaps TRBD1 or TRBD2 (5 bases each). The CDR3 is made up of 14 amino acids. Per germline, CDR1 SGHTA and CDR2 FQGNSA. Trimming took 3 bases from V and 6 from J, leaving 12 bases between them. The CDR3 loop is CASSFRTGANEQFF. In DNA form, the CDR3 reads TGTGCCAGCAGCTTCCGGACCGGGGCCAATGAGCAGTTCTTC.

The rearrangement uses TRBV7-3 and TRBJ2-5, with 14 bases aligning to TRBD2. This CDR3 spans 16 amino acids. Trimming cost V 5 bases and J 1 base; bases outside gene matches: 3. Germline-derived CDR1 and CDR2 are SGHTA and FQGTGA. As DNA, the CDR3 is TGTGCCAGCAGCCGACTAGCGGGGGGGCGCCAAGAGACCCAGTACTTC. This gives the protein CASSRLAGGRQETQYF.

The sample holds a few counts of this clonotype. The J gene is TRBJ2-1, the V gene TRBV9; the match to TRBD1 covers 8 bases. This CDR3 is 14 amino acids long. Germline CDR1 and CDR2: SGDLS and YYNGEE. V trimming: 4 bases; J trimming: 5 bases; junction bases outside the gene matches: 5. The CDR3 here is CASSPEDRDNEQFF. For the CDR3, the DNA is TGTGCCAGCAGCCCCGAGGACAGGGACAATGAGCAGTTCTTC.

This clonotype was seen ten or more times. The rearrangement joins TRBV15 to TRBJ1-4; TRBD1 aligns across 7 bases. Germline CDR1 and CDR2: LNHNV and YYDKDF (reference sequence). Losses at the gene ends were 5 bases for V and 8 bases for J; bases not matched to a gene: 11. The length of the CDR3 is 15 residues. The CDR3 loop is CATSVRDSQIEKLFF. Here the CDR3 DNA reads TGTGCCACCAGCGTACGGGACAGTCAAATAGAAAAACTGTTTTTT. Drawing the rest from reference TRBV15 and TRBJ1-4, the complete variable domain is DAMVIQNPRYQVTQFGKPVTLSCSQTLNHNVMYWYQQKSSQAPKLLFHYYDKDFNNEADTPDNFQSRRPNTSFCFLDIRSPGLGDTAMYLCATSVRDSQIEKLFFGSGTQLSVL.

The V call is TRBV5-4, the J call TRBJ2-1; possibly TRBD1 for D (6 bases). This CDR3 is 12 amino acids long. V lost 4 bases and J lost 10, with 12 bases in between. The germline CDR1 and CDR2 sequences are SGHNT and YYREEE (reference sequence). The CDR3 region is CASSLQGFEQFF. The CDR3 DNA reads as TGTGCCAGCAGCCTACAGGGTTTCGAGCAGTTCTTC.